This T cell receptor (beta chain) originates from a study of CD8 T cells in Susac syndrome. Whole-study findings and limits: The study acknowledged a relatively small number of individuals in its TCR sequencing and HLA analysis. Susac-specific public clones were found in both the total CD8+ and the CD8+ TEMRA repertoires, with some 15 in the former and about 5 in the latter.

Reverse transcription of about 0.5 to 1 ug RNA was carried out with random hexamers. TCR beta CDR3 was amplified by immunoSEQ covering 54 Vbeta and 13 Jbeta. TCRdb processed the immunoSEQ multiplex PCR reads anew with MiXCR; each CDR3 protein has one entry. The top ten hold about 0.28% of the sample, which has some 110,000 distinct CDR3 sequences, around 94% seen once. In its sample, this clonotype was seen once. Its antigen is undetermined. The CDR3 totals 13 residues. Germline loops: CDR1 DFQATT, CDR2 SNEGSKA (reference sequence). The V gene lost 2 bases and the J gene lost 2 bases, with 7 bases spanning the gap. Sequencing of TCR beta was carried out in blood CD8+ and CD4+ T cells.

The chain couples TRBV20-1 to TRBJ2-1; a weak D match, TRBD1 (5 bases). This sequence was found in a human donor with Susac syndrome. Sequencing was carried out using CD8+ T cells from PBMCs. CDR3: CSARQGTYNEQFF. The CDR3 coding sequence is TGCAGTGCTAGACAGGGTACCTACAATGAGCAGTTCTTC.